These 12 T cell receptor beta chains originate from one sample sequenced in a study of beta chain features in type 1 diabetes. cDNA synthesis used the whole RNA isolate, giving expressed TCRB sequences. Sequenced by immunoSEQ multiplex PCR; TCRdb stores in-frame clones only, minus some. The sample lists 300,000 to 400,000 clones, approximately 10% occurring once. Sequencing was carried out using naive CD4+ T cells from blood. All receptors derive from a woman aged 30 to 39 in good health.

The rearrangement joins TRBV15 to TRBJ2-5; maybe TRBD1 (6 bases). The ends were cut back, 4 bases at V and 8 bases at J, with 20 bases in the middle. Per germline, CDR1 LNHNV and CDR2 YYDKDF (reference sequence). The CDR3 sequence is 15 residues long. CDR3: CATSMIVQGFGTQYF. The CDR3 DNA reads TGTGCCACCAGCATGATCGTCCAGGGGTTTGGTACCCAGTACTTC.

This clone was found a few times. V and J are TRBV7-3 and TRBJ1-3; D is ambiguous. The CDR3 length is 13 residues. Germline CDR1 reads SGHTA; CDR2 reads FQGTGA. V was clipped by 1 base and J by 3 bases, with 4 bases between them. CDR3 loop: CASSLRHGNTIYF. As DNA, the CDR3 is TGTGCCAGCAGCTTAAGACATGGAAACACCATATATTTT.

This rearrangement joins TRBV30 to TRBJ2-5, with a tentative D call TRBD2 (5 bases). The CDR3 has 13 residues. Trimming pared 2 bases from V and 3 bases from J, leaving 10 bases between. CDR1 GTSNPN and CDR2 SVGIG come from the germline V gene (reference sequence). CDR3 region: CAWSRTGKETQYF. CDR3 nucleotide sequence: TGTGCCTGGAGTCGGACTGGAAAAGAGACCCAGTACTTC.

In DNA form, the CDR3 reads TGTGCCAGCAGCTTAGTGCCTCCGGGACTAGCGGACAATGAGCAGTTCTTC. It specifies CASSLVPPGLADNEQFF. V gene TRBV7-2 combines with J gene TRBJ2-1; the match to TRBD2 covers 11 bases. The CDR3 has 17 residues. Germline CDR1 SGHTA, CDR2 FQGNSA. Trimming at V came to 1 base and at J to 5 bases, leaving 7 bases not matched to a gene.

This chain joins TRBV2 and TRBJ1-2; TRBD1 agrees at 8 bases. J gave up 6 bases and V 7 bases, and 7 bases lay outside the gene matches. The CDR3 is 13 residues long. Per the germline V gene, CDR1 is SNHLY and CDR2 is FYNNEI. The CDR3 protein is CASNKQGGDGYTF. The CDR3 coding sequence is TGTGCCAGCAACAAACAGGGGGGGGATGGCTACACCTTC.

This clone was seen a few times. The chain carries TRBV7-2 and TRBJ1-1; 12 bases are a match to TRBD1. CDR1 SGHTA and CDR2 FQGNSA come from the germline V gene. The CDR3 has 16 amino acids. Trimming removed 5 bases from V and 4 bases from J; junction bases left unmatched: 8. The CDR3 region has the DNA TGTGCCAGCAGCCTCGGGACAGGGGGCTCGGGCACTGAAGCTTTCTTT. Translation gives CASSLGTGGSGTEAFF.

The CDR3 sequence: CASNPGSWPQHF. CDR3 DNA: TGTGCCAGCAACCCAGGGTCTTGGCCCCAGCATTTT. This chain links TRBV6-6 with TRBJ1-5; D is possibly TRBD1 (5 bases). This CDR3 is built from 12 residues. V shed 7 bases and J shed 9 bases, with 13 bases lying between them. CDR1 and CDR2 from the germline V gene are MNHNY and SVGAGI (reference sequence).

In this sample, this clone turned up a few times. The J gene is TRBJ1-6, the V gene TRBV30, with D uncertain. Per the germline V gene, CDR1 is GTSNPN and CDR2 is SVGIG (reference sequence). The CDR3 consists of 12 residues. V lost 1 base and J lost 8, with 6 bases in between. Written as DNA, the CDR3 is TGTGCCTGGAGTGAGCGTGATTCACCCCTCCACTTT. Translated, it gives CAWSERDSPLHF.

This clone was detected a few times. This sequence joins TRBV30 and TRBJ1-1; a weak D match, TRBD1 (5 bases). The germline V gene has CDR1 GTSNPN and CDR2 SVGIG (reference sequence). The V and J ends lost 2 bases and 0 bases respectively, with 13 bases between them. The CDR3 is made up of 15 amino acids. The CDR3 protein is CAWSRGVGLNTEAFF. DNA of the CDR3: TGTGCCTGGAGTAGGGGCGTGGGGTTGAACACTGAAGCTTTCTTT.

This clone was seen a few times. The CDR3 protein is CASSPRTGPQPQHF. DNA for the CDR3: TGTGCCAGCAGCCCGAGAACGGGTCCCCAGCCCCAGCATTTT. This chain connects TRBV7-8 to TRBJ1-5; D unclear. CDR3 length: 14 amino acids. V dropped 5 bases and J dropped 7 bases, with 15 bases sitting between them. Germline CDR1 reads SGHVS; CDR2 reads FQNEAQ.

Here the CDR3 DNA reads TGTGCCAGCAGCTTGGGGGGAGCTAATGAAAAACTGTTTTTT. Encoded protein: CASSLGGANEKLFF. V and J are TRBV7-2 and TRBJ1-4, with D perhaps TRBD1 (5 bases). Trimming stripped 3 bases from V and 3 bases from J, with 8 bases between. The CDR3 totals 14 residues. CDR1 is SGHTA and CDR2 is FQGNSA in the germline V gene.

This clone appeared a few times. The chain is built from TRBV2 and TRBJ2-2; D unclear. This CDR3 region has 14 residues. Trimming removed 0 bases from V and 6 bases from J, with 8 bases in between. Looked up from germline, CDR1 is SNHLY and CDR2 is FYNNEI. The CDR3 DNA sequence: TGTGCCAGCAGTGAAGCTAGTTTTCCCGGGGAGCTGTTTTTT. Translation gives CASSEASFPGELFF.